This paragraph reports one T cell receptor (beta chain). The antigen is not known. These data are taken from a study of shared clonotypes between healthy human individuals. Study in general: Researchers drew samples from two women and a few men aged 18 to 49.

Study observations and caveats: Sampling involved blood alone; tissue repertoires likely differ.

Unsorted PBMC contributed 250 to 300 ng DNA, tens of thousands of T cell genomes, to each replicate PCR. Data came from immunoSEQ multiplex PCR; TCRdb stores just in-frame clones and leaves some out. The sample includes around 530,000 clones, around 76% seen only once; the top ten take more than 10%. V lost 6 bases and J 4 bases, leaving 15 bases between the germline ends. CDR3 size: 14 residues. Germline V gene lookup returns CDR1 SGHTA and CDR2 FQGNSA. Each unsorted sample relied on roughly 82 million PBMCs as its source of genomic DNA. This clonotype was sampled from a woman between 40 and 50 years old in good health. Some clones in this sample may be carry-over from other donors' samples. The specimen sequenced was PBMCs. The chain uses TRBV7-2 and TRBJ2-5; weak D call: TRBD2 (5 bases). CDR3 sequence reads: CASRPRVGVETQYF. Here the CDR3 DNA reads TGTGCCAGCAGACCGAGGGTAGGAGTAGAGACCCAGTACTTC. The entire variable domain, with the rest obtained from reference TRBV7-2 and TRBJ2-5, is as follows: GAGVSQSPSNKVTEKGKDVELRCDPISGHTALYWYRQSLGQGLEFLIYFQGNSAPDKSGLPSDRFSAERTGGSVSTLTIQRTQQEDSAVYLCASRPRVGVETQYFGPGTRLLVL.